Listed below are T cell receptor beta chains from one sample, sequenced in a study of CD8+ T cells in alopecia areata. Generated by immunoSEQ multiplex PCR, the TCRdb table keeps only in-frame clones and is missing some. The sample holds fewer than 200,000 clones, approximately 59% seen once. Material: CD4+ T cells sorted from blood, obtained around week 55, from a patient treated with tofacitinib. The receptors come from a human donor with alopecia areata. Both conserved end residues are part of each CDR3. Each record gives: V gene, J gene, D gene, clone size, CDR3 DNA, CDR3 protein. A D gene is named only where the DNA matches it firmly. The size of a clone is reported for some rows only, either as once, few or many, or as a class for expanded clones.

>TRBV5-1|TRBJ2-7|-|-
TGCGCCAGCAGCCCGAGACTGGGCAGCTCCTACGAGCAGTACTTC
CASSPRLGSSYEQYF
>TRBV4-1|TRBJ2-2|TRBD1|-
TGCGCCAGCAGCATCCAGACAGGGGCCACCGGGGAGCTGTTTTTT
CASSIQTGATGELFF
>TRBV23-1|TRBJ2-5|-|-
TGCGCCAGCAGTCATGCCGGGAGTCGGGAGACCCAGTACTTC
CASSHAGSRETQYF
>TRBV29-1|TRBJ1-2|TRBD1|-
TGCAGCGTTGAACCGAACCCCAGGGGGCGCGGCTATGGCTACACCTTC
CSVEPNPRGRGYGYTF
>TRBV30|TRBJ2-3|-|-
TGTGCCTGGAGTGTACGAGGAGATACGCAGTATTTT
CAWSVRGDTQYF
>TRBV6-5|TRBJ2-6|-|-
TGTGCCATCAGTGAGACTCCTGGGGCCAACGTCCTGACTTTC
CAISETPGANVLTF
>TRBV27|TRBJ1-2|-|-
TGTGCCAGCAGCCTACGGACCGCCCCGAATTATTATGGCTACACCTTC
CASSLRTAPNYYGYTF
>TRBV29-1|TRBJ1-1|-|once
TGCAGCGTTGAGGCCAGGTTGAACACTGAAGCTTTCTTT
CSVEARLNTEAFF
>TRBV6-5|TRBJ1-2|-|few
TGTGCCAGCAGTTTCTCCGGCTCCAGGGTGAACTATGGCTACACCTTC
CASSFSGSRVNYGYTF
>TRBV9|TRBJ2-3|-|-
TGTGCCAGCAGCCGTAGGGCAGGGCCGAGCACAGATACGCAGTATTTT
CASSRRAGPSTDTQYF
>TRBV29-1|TRBJ2-1|-|-
TGCAGCGTCCATCCTAGACTCTCCTACAATGAGCAGTTCTTC
CSVHPRLSYNEQFF
>TRBV30|TRBJ2-1|-|-
TGTGCCTGGATACTAGGGGCTGGGTACAATGAGCAGTTCTTC
CAWILGAGYNEQFF
>TRBV29-1|TRBJ1-5|-|-
TGCAGCGTTGAAGATATCCCCGATCAGCCCCAGCATTTT
CSVEDIPDQPQHF
>TRBV9|TRBJ2-2|TRBD1|-
TGTGCCAGCCGACAGGGCAACACCGGGGAGCTGTTTTTT
CASRQGNTGELFF
>TRBV5-1|TRBJ2-5|TRBD1|-
TGCGCCAGCAGCTGGACAGGGGTACAAGAGACCCAGTACTTC
CASSWTGVQETQYF
>TRBV29-1|TRBJ2-1|TRBD1|few
TGCAGCGTTCGCACAGGGGGGATTTACAATGAGCAGTTCTTC
CSVRTGGIYNEQFF
>TRBV18|TRBJ1-2|-|-
TGTGCCAGCTCACCACCCGGGGCGCGGGGCTATGGCTACACCTTC
CASSPPGARGYGYTF
>TRBV25-1|TRBJ2-7|-|-
TGTGCCAGCAGTGAGAATCTCGACAGATCCTACGAGCAGTACTTC
CASSENLDRSYEQYF
>TRBV5-5|TRBJ2-7|-|-
TGTGCCAGCAGCTTGTCCCTTTTGCCCTCTCTAACCTACGAGCAGTACTTC
CASSLSLLPSLTYEQYF
>TRBV12-5|TRBJ2-1|-|few
TGTGCTAGTGGTTTCCTCTTAGAGGGGGAGCAGTTCTTC
CASGFLLEGEQFF
>TRBV7-9|TRBJ1-1|-|-
TGTGCCAGCAGCTCAACCCTCGACTATCATTACACTGAAGCTTTCTTT
CASSSTLDYHYTEAFF
>TRBV15|TRBJ2-5|TRBD1|-
TGTGCCACCAGCAGAGGACAGGGTGTTGGAGAGACCCAGTACTTC
CATSRGQGVGETQYF
>TRBV27|TRBJ2-5|-|-
TGTGCCAGCAGAAATCGGGTCGTGGAGACCCAGTACTTC
CASRNRVVETQYF
>TRBV18|TRBJ2-5|-|-
TGTGCCAGCTCACCACAACAAGAGACCCAGTACTTC
CASSPQQETQYF
>TRBV5-1|TRBJ2-7|-|few
TGCGCCAGCAGCTTGCGGGGGTCCTACGAGCAGTACTTC
CASSLRGSYEQYF
>TRBV2|TRBJ2-5|-|few
TGTGCCAGCACCTACTCAGGGTTTGGAGAGACCCAGTACTTC
CASTYSGFGETQYF
>TRBV2|TRBJ1-6|-|-
TGTGCCAGCAGTGAATCTATGATGTTCAGGCCCCTCCACTTT
CASSESMMFRPLHF
>TRBV30|TRBJ2-6|-|few
TGTGCCTGGAGTGTACCTGGGGCCAACGTCCTGACTTTC
CAWSVPGANVLTF
>TRBV5-4|TRBJ1-4|-|-
TGTGCCAGCAGCGTGGGGCGATTGACTAATGAAAAACTGTTTTTT
CASSVGRLTNEKLFF
>TRBV5-1|TRBJ1-2|TRBD1|-
TGCGCCAGCAGCCGGGACAGGAACTATGGCTACACCTTC
CASSRDRNYGYTF
>TRBV5-6|TRBJ2-1|-|few
TGTGCCAGCAGCCCAGACAAGCCCCTGGCGCCCTACAATGAGCAGTTCTTC
CASSPDKPLAPYNEQFF
>TRBV27|TRBJ2-2|-|few
TGTGCCAGCAGTTCGCGACGGAACACCGGGGAGCTGTTTTTT
CASSSRRNTGELFF
>TRBV10-3|TRBJ2-2|-|few
TGTGCCATCAGTGAAAGGGGCGCCGGGGAGCTGTTTTTT
CAISERGAGELFF
>TRBV30|TRBJ2-5|-|-
TGTGCCTGGAGTGGGGGAGGAGAGACCCAGTACTTC
CAWSGGGETQYF
>TRBV2|TRBJ1-4|-|-
TGTGCCAGCATCGGCCTCGGCCTGAAGTGGGTATCTAATGAAAAACTGTTTTTT
CASIGLGLKWVSNEKLFF
>TRBV6-5|TRBJ1-2|-|few
TGTGCCAGCAAACCGGACCCGCTCGCTAACTATGGCTACACCTTC
CASKPDPLANYGYTF
>TRBV9|TRBJ2-3|-|-
TGTGCCAGCAGCGTAGGGGGCACAGATACGCAGTATTTT
CASSVGGTDTQYF
>TRBV7-8|TRBJ2-5|-|few
TGTGCCAGCAGCCTCCGAGAGCACACCCAAGAGACCCAGTACTTC
CASSLREHTQETQYF